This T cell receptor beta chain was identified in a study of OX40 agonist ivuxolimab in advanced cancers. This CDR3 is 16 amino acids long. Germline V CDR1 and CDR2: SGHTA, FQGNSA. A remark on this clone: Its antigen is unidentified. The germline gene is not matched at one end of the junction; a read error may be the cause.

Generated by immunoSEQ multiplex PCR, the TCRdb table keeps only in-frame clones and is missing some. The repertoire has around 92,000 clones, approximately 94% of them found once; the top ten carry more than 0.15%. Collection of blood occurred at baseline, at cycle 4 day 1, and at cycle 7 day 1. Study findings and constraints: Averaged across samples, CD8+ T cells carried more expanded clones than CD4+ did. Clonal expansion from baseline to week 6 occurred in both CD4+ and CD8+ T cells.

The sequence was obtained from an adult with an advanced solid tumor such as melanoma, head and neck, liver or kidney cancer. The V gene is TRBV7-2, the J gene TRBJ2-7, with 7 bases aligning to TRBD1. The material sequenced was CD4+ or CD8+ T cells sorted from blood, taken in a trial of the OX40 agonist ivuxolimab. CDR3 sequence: CAGSSPSGQMRYEQYF. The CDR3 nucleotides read TGTGCCGGCAGCTCACCCTCGGGACAGATGAGATACGAGCAGTACTTC.